Following are 8 T cell receptor beta chains from one sample sequenced in a study of blood T cells in healthy people across ages. The second PCR ran roughly 7 to 12 cycles with a sample-barcoded 5' primer and J-beta primers. Using its own MiXCR run on the 5' RACE reads, TCRdb lists one record per CDR3 protein. The table shows some 550,000 distinct CDR3 sequences, with roughly 48% occurring only once. The sample taken for sequencing was blood. The receptors were sampled from a man older than 75 in good health.

This chain joins TRBV29-1 and TRBJ2-1, with 13 bases matching TRBD2. V shed 7 bases, J shed 8 bases, and the junction held 5 bases outside the gene matches. The CDR3 has 13 amino acids. Germline V CDR1 and CDR2: SQVTM, ANQGSEA. CDR3 nucleotides: TGCAGCGCCGGGACTAGCGGGATCGATGAGCAGTTCTTC. Protein product: CSAGTSGIDEQFF.

This chain uses TRBV15 with TRBJ1-2; D is possibly TRBD1 (6 bases). CDR3 length: 15 amino acids. Germline V lookup: CDR1 LNHNV, CDR2 YYDKDF (reference sequence). The ends were cut back, 5 bases at V and 2 bases at J, with 15 bases in the middle. The CDR3 coding sequence is TGTGCCACCAGCGTAGACAGGAACCGAAACTATGGCTACACCTTC. This codes for CATSVDRNRNYGYTF.

The chain combines TRBV20-1 with TRBJ1-1; D is ambiguous. From germline, CDR1 is DFQATT and CDR2 SNEGSKA (reference sequence). Trimming cost V 6 bases and J 5 bases, with 16 bases left between them. The CDR3 spans 13 residues. As DNA, the CDR3 is TGCAGTGCCCCACCGCACGGAAGGACTGAAGCTTTCTTT. Translation: CSAPPHGRTEAFF.

The V gene is TRBV14, the J gene TRBJ2-7; TRBD1 might be the D (5 bases). Germline-derived CDR1 and CDR2 are SGHDN and FVKESK. The CDR3 totals 14 residues. Trimming removed 1 base from V and 2 bases from J, with 9 bases in between. CDR3 amino acids: CASSQGRAPYEQYF. The CDR3 coding sequence is TGTGCCAGCAGCCAAGGCAGGGCCCCCTACGAGCAGTACTTC. The whole variable domain, filled in from reference TRBV14 and TRBJ2-7, reads EAGVTQFPSHSVIEKGQTVTLRCDPISGHDNLYWYRRVMGKEIKFLLHFVKESKQDESGMPNNRFLAERTGGTYSTLKVQPAELEDSGVYFCASSQGRAPYEQYFGPGTRLTVT.

In the case of this clonotype: At one of its ends the junction is not consistent with the germline gene, which may arise from a read error. The chain combines TRBV5-1 with TRBJ2-1; a possible D gene is TRBD2 (5 bases). Germline CDR1 is SGHRS and CDR2 is YFSETQ. The CDR3 is 14 residues long. The CDR3 spells CASSLVGGPHERFF. As DNA, the CDR3 is TGCGCCAGCAGCTTGGTGGGCGGGCCCCATGAGCGGTTCTTC.

Concerning this clonotype: This sequence may be a read error, since a much larger clone differs from it by one base. V is TRBV6-5 and J is TRBJ1-4, with no clear D. The CDR3 extends over 16 amino acids. From germline, CDR1 is MNHEY and CDR2 SVGAGI. Trimming shortened V by 6 bases and J by 1 base, and 15 bases separated the two germline ends. CDR3 DNA: TGTGCCAGCAGACCCAGCTACAGAGAAACTAATGAAAAACTGTTTTTT. This gives the protein CASRPSYRETNEKLFF.

The CDR3 DNA reads TGCGCCAGCAGCTTGGAGGGGACAATGAACACCTTC. This sequence encodes CASSLEGTMNTF. V gene TRBV5-1 combines with J gene TRBJ1-2, with D maybe TRBD1 (6 bases). The germline CDR1 and CDR2 sequences are SGHRS and YFSETQ. CDR3 length equals 12 residues. V lost 0 bases to trimming and J lost 12 bases, with 12 bases between them.

V is TRBV20-1 and J is TRBJ1-5, with D tentatively TRBD1 (5 bases). The CDR3 loop spans 14 amino acids. V lost 5 bases and J lost 0, with 11 bases in between. Germline lookup yields CDR1 DFQATT and CDR2 SNEGSKA (reference sequence). The CDR3 DNA sequence: TGCAGTGCTCGACAGAGCTATAGCAATCAGCCCCAGCATTTT. Its protein product is CSARQSYSNQPQHF.